The 28 T cell receptor beta chains below were found in one sample sequenced in a study of blood T cell repertoires in COVID-19 (dated by TCRdb to the early 2020s). The library relied on the immunoSEQ multiplex PCR assay. TCRdb took this table from immuneACCESS and kept in-frame rearrangements with V and J called. Such tables lack part of the clones; where checked against another copy, unresolved V genes explain under half of the gap, and the rest is unexplained. In this sample the table shows about 130,000 clones, around 80% of which occur a single time. Around 5.5% of the sample belongs to the ten largest clones. Sequencing input: PBMCs or T cells enriched from blood (not recorded which). The receptors stem from a woman in her forties or fifties who had recovered from COVID-19.

This chain connects TRBV6-5 to TRBJ1-2; 7 nucleotides line up with TRBD1. The V and J ends lost 7 bases and 8 bases, in that order; junction bases with no gene match: 13. Germline V gene data show CDR1 as MNHEY and CDR2 as SVGAGI. This CDR3 is 14 amino acids long. CDR3 bases: TGTGCCAGCAATACCCCGATTCAGGGGGAAGGCTACACCTTC. Its protein product is CASNTPIQGEGYTF.

This clone was observed a few times. This rearrangement joins TRBV24-1 to TRBJ1-1; TRBD1 matches 7 bases. The CDR3 has 15 residues. Germline V gives CDR1 KGHDR, CDR2 SFDVKD. The V gene end was trimmed by 4 bases and the J gene end by 1 base; junction bases not matched to a gene: 5. DNA of the CDR3: TGTGCCACCAGTGAGGGGGGACAGCGGAACACTGAAGCTTTCTTT. Its translation: CATSEGGQRNTEAFF.

V is TRBV9 and J is TRBJ1-1; D gene unclear. V lost 4 bases and J lost 5, with 9 bases in between. CDR1 and CDR2 from the germline V gene are SGDLS and YYNGEE. The CDR3 runs 12 residues. This CDR3 is CASSLSGTEAFF. In DNA, the CDR3 is TGTGCCAGCAGCTTGTCGGGGACTGAAGCTTTCTTT.

This clone was seen once. The V call is TRBV18, the J call TRBJ2-4, with D hard to call. Germline loops: CDR1 KGHSH, CDR2 LQKENI. CDR3 length equals 15 residues. The V gene lost 0 bases and the J gene lost 2 bases, with 8 bases spanning the gap. The chain's CDR3 is CASSPPARTKNIQYF. CDR3 sequence (DNA): TGTGCCAGCTCACCACCCGCCAGGACCAAAAACATTCAGTACTTC.

CDR3 bases: TGTGCCAGCAGCCAGACGACAGGACAGGGGACCACTGAAGCTTTCTTT. This sequence encodes CASSQTTGQGTTEAFF. V gene TRBV7-8 combines with J gene TRBJ1-1; 9 nucleotides line up with TRBD1. The CDR3 is 16 residues long. Trimming at V came to 5 bases and at J to 4 bases, leaving 11 bases not matched to a gene. Looked up from germline, CDR1 is SGHVS and CDR2 is FQNEAQ.

J is TRBJ2-1 and V is TRBV6-5, with 8 bases lining up with TRBD1. Germline lookup yields CDR1 MNHEY and CDR2 SVGAGI. The CDR3 runs to 14 residues. After removal of 4 bases from V and 4 bases from J, the junction contained 3 bases not matched to a gene. The CDR3: CASSSQGGYNEQFF. In nucleotides, the CDR3 is TGTGCCAGCAGTTCACAGGGGGGATACAATGAGCAGTTCTTC.

A few counts support this clone. V usage is TRBV24-1 and J usage is TRBJ2-2; a weak D match, TRBD2 (6 bases). V lost 9 bases and J lost 0, with 7 bases in between. In germline, CDR1 is KGHDR, CDR2 SFDVKD. The CDR3 contains 13 residues. The CDR3 spells CATGGANTGELFF. CDR3 coding DNA: TGTGCCACCGGAGGGGCGAACACCGGGGAGCTGTTTTTT.

This clone is large within its sample. The J gene is TRBJ1-5, the V gene TRBV6-1; D gene ambiguous. Trimming removed 2 bases from V and 1 base from J, with 9 bases in between. This CDR3 contains 15 residues. Germline lookup yields CDR1 MNHNS and CDR2 SASEGT. The CDR3 here is CASSETAGSNQPQHF. For the CDR3, the DNA is TGTGCCAGCAGTGAAACGGCAGGCAGCAATCAGCCCCAGCATTTT.

The V call is TRBV11-3, the J call TRBJ2-3; 8 nucleotides agree with TRBD2. The CDR3 covers 14 residues. J was trimmed by 2 bases and V by 6 bases; bases with no gene match: 4. Germline V gene sequence: CDR1 SGHNT, CDR2 YENEEA. CDR3 protein: CASSPGGVTDTQYF. DNA for the CDR3: TGTGCCAGCAGTCCCGGGGGGGTCACAGATACGCAGTATTTT.

The rearrangement links TRBV7-2 to TRBJ2-3; 13 bases agree with TRBD2. Losses at the gene ends were 5 bases for V and 9 bases for J; bases not matched to a gene: 5. The germline gives CDR1 SGHTA, CDR2 FQGNSA. The CDR3 is 14 amino acids. The CDR3 DNA reads TGTGCCAGCAGCCTAACTAGCGGGGGGGTAACGCAGTATTTT. The encoded protein is CASSLTSGGVTQYF.

The chain links TRBV7-2 to TRBJ1-3, with a tentative D call TRBD1 (6 bases). V gave up 1 base and J gave up 0 bases, with 13 bases separating them. The CDR3 consists of 17 residues. CDR1 is SGHTA and CDR2 is FQGNSA in the germline V gene. CDR3 protein: CASSLVTGGFSGNTIYF. Written as DNA, the CDR3 is TGTGCCAGCAGCTTAGTTACGGGGGGCTTCTCTGGAAACACCATATATTTT.

This chain connects TRBV18 to TRBJ1-6, with D tentatively TRBD1 (6 bases). There are 14 residues in the CDR3. Germline-derived CDR1 and CDR2 are KGHSH and LQKENI. V dropped 3 bases and J dropped 8 bases, with 11 bases sitting between them. In nucleotides, the CDR3 is TGTGCCAGCTCACCGGCAGGGGACGATTCACCCCTCCACTTT. Residues: CASSPAGDDSPLHF.

This clone appeared a few times. V and J are TRBV5-1 and TRBJ1-6, with 7 bases matching TRBD1. This CDR3 contains 14 residues. From germline, CDR1 is SGHRS and CDR2 YFSETQ. Trimming cost V 4 bases and J 10 bases; bases outside gene matches: 8. This CDR3 reads CASSPGDSLSPLHF. CDR3 coding DNA: TGCGCCAGCAGCCCCGGGGACAGCTTATCACCCCTCCACTTT.

The chain uses TRBV19 and TRBJ1-6, with no clear D. V was trimmed by 8 bases and J by 8 bases, leaving 16 bases between them. The CDR3 extends over 14 amino acids. Germline lookup yields CDR1 LNHDA and CDR2 SQIVND (reference sequence). The CDR3 sequence is CASQSVAQDSPLHF. The CDR3 DNA follows: TGTGCCAGTCAGTCGGTCGCCCAGGATTCACCCCTCCACTTT.

This chain uses TRBV6-4 with TRBJ2-3; a weak D match, TRBD2 (7 bases). The V gene's germline CDR1 is MRHNA and CDR2 SNTAGT. Trimming removed 4 bases at V and 5 bases at J, with 13 bases between. This CDR3 spans 14 amino acids. CDR3 sequence: CASSGGGAGDTQYF. CDR3 nucleotides: TGTGCCAGCAGTGGAGGGGGGGCCGGAGATACGCAGTATTTT.

The chain employs TRBV2 and TRBJ1-2; D is unresolved. V dropped 2 bases and J dropped 3 bases, with 7 bases sitting between them. Germline assignment: CDR1 SNHLY and CDR2 FYNNEI. The CDR3 contains 13 residues. The CDR3 sequence is CASSEYRDYGYTF. The CDR3 DNA is TGTGCCAGCAGTGAATACAGAGACTATGGCTACACCTTC.

The chain has TRBV19 and TRBJ1-3; no reliable D call. CDR1 LNHDA and CDR2 SQIVND come from the germline V gene (reference sequence). With 3 bases removed from V and 8 bases from J, the gap between germline ends came to 11 bases. The CDR3 spans 13 residues. This CDR3 reads CASSIPGSDTIYF. CDR3 bases: TGTGCCAGTAGTATCCCGGGGTCGGACACCATATATTTT.

This sequence joins TRBV28 and TRBJ1-2; D unclear. The CDR3 spans 13 residues. Germline CDR1 is MDHEN and CDR2 is SYDVKM. Trimming removed 6 bases from V and 4 bases from J, with 12 bases in between. The DNA of the CDR3 is TGTGCCAGCAGCCCTGACGGCGGCTATGGCTACACCTTC. It translates to CASSPDGGYGYTF.

This clone has just one count. A read error may produce the germline difference seen at one junction end. The chain uses TRBV11-1 and TRBJ2-1; 8 nucleotides agree with TRBD2. The CDR3 is 13 amino acids. From germline, CDR1 is SGHAT and CDR2 FQDESV (reference sequence). The CDR3 is CASSLGTREKCLF. CDR3 nucleotide sequence: TGTGCCAGCAGCTTGGGGACTAGGGAGAAGTGCCTCTTC.

V gene TRBV6-5 combines with J gene TRBJ2-3, with D uncertain. CDR1 and CDR2 (germline): MNHEY, SVGAGI. The CDR3 sequence is 15 residues long. Trimming removed 0 bases at V and 0 bases at J, with 7 bases between. The CDR3 here is CASSYSFSSTDTQYF. The DNA for the CDR3 is TGTGCCAGCAGTTACTCGTTCTCTAGCACAGATACGCAGTATTTT.

V and J are TRBV2 and TRBJ1-4; 9 bases align to TRBD1. Trimming at V came to 6 bases and at J to 6 bases, leaving 11 bases not matched to a gene. The CDR3 runs 16 residues. Germline lookup yields CDR1 SNHLY and CDR2 FYNNEI. CDR3 sequence (DNA): TGTGCCAGCAGCACCGAACAGGGGGCGAGCGATGAAAAACTGTTTTTT. Its protein product is CASSTEQGASDEKLFF. The full variable domain, rest sourced from reference TRBV2 and TRBJ1-4, is EPEVTQTPSHQVTQMGQEVILRCVPISNHLYFYWYRQILGQKVEFLVSFYNNEISEKSEIFDDQFSVERPDGSNFTLKIRSTKLEDSAMYFCASSTEQGASDEKLFFGSGTQLSVL.

The CDR3 loop is CASSWDRGNSPLHF. The CDR3 DNA reads TGTGCCAGCAGCTGGGACAGGGGTAATTCACCCCTCCACTTT. The chain uses TRBV5-6 and TRBJ1-6; TRBD1 matches 10 bases. Unmatched junction bases numbered 0, after V lost 3 bases and J lost 6 bases. Looked up from germline, CDR1 is SGHDT and CDR2 is YYEEEE. The CDR3 runs to 14 residues.

V is TRBV7-9 and J is TRBJ2-7, with D tentatively TRBD1 (6 bases). The CDR3 runs to 14 residues. Germline assignment: CDR1 SEHNR and CDR2 FQNEAQ (reference sequence). Trimming left V 3 bases short and J 2 bases short, with 11 bases between. The CDR3 DNA sequence: TGTGCCAGCAGCTTTGGGGGCAGACCCTACGAGCAGTACGTC. This translates into CASSFGGRPYEQYV.

The sample holds a few counts of this clone. V and J are TRBV7-2 and TRBJ1-2; 9 positions match TRBD1. Germline loops: CDR1 SGHTA, CDR2 FQGNSA. V was clipped by 4 bases and J by 6 bases; unmatched bases: 6. CDR3 length equals 14 residues. The CDR3 nucleotides are TGTGCCAGCAGCTCCGTCAGACAGGGGGATGGCTACACCTTC. Translated: CASSSVRQGDGYTF.

The chain carries TRBV3-1 (or the pseudogene TRBV3-2) and TRBJ2-5; D call uncertain. Looked up from germline, CDR1 is LGHDT and CDR2 is YNNKEL (reference sequence). This CDR3 is 13 amino acids long. V was pared by 2 bases and J by 2 bases, with 6 bases between. The CDR3: CASSQMLQETQYF. The CDR3 nucleotides are TGTGCCAGCAGCCAAATGCTACAAGAGACCCAGTACTTC.

V and J are TRBV2 and TRBJ2-2, with D possibly TRBD1 on 6 matching bases. Germline values: CDR1 SNHLY, CDR2 FYNNEI. This CDR3 has 15 residues. The V and J ends lost 5 bases and 0 bases respectively, with 10 bases between them. CDR3 in DNA: TGTGCCAGCAGTCTACGACAGGCGAACACCGGGGAGCTGTTTTTT. This translates into CASSLRQANTGELFF.

The chain links TRBV4-1 to TRBJ1-3; D is ambiguous. Germline V gives CDR1 MGHRA, CDR2 YSYEKL. V dropped 1 base and J dropped 0 bases, with 13 bases sitting between them. CDR3 size: 17 residues. DNA of the CDR3: TGCGCCAGCAGCCAAGGATCGGCGGCTAACTCTGGAAACACCATATATTTT. Translation gives CASSQGSAANSGNTIYF.

The chain carries TRBV29-1 and TRBJ1-1; 7 positions match TRBD1. The CDR3 loop spans 13 amino acids. V shed 7 bases, J shed 3 bases, and the junction held 8 bases outside the gene matches. Germline V gives CDR1 SQVTM, CDR2 ANQGSEA. CDR3 in amino acids: CSAPTQGDTEAFF. CDR3 nucleotide sequence: TGCAGCGCCCCCACCCAGGGGGACACTGAAGCTTTCTTT. The entire variable domain, with the rest obtained from reference TRBV29-1 and TRBJ1-1, is as follows: SAVISQKPSRDICQRGTSLTIQCQVDSQVTMMFWYRQQPGQSLTLIATANQGSEATYESGFVIDKFPISRPNLTFSTLTVSNMSPEDSSIYLCSAPTQGDTEAFFGQGTRLTVV.